Below, 26 T cell receptor beta chains from the same sample are listed, as sequenced in a study of blood T cell repertoires in COVID-19. The method was immunoSEQ multiplex PCR; TCRdb's version includes in-frame clones alone and lacks a portion of them. The data show hundreds of thousands of clones, roughly 81% seen once. Input material: peripheral blood. These receptors were obtained from a woman older than 75 with COVID-19, enrolled during active disease.

The V gene is TRBV7-2, the J gene TRBJ1-3, with D possibly being TRBD1 (5 bases). Per the germline V gene, CDR1 is SGHTA and CDR2 is FQGNSA. V gave up 1 base and J gave up 2 bases, with 6 bases separating them. The CDR3 sequence is 14 residues long. The CDR3, as DNA: TGTGCCAGCAGCTTAGTCAGGGCTGGAAACACCATATATTTT. It specifies CASSLVRAGNTIYF.

The chain combines TRBV6-2 or TRBV6-3 with TRBJ1-5; D remains ambiguous. V lost 0 bases, J lost 0 bases, and 12 bases lay in between. The germline gives CDR1 MNHEY, CDR2 SVGEGT. The CDR3 totals 17 residues. CDR3 DNA sequence: TGTGCCAGCAGTTACTCGTCTTATCGGGATAGCAATCAGCCCCAGCATTTT. Translated, it gives CASSYSSYRDSNQPQHF.

Only a few counts were recorded for this clone. This rearrangement joins TRBV18 to TRBJ1-1; TRBD1 aligns across 7 bases. The V gene end was trimmed by 8 bases and the J gene end by 5 bases; junction bases not matched to a gene: 11. This CDR3 comprises 14 residues. The germline gives CDR1 KGHSH, CDR2 LQKENI. The CDR3, as DNA: TGTGCCAGCCTCCTTGACAGGGTGCAAACTGAAGCTTTCTTT. This gives the protein CASLLDRVQTEAFF. Supplemented by reference TRBV18 and TRBJ1-1, the full variable domain reads NAGVMQNPRHLVRRRGQEARLRCSPMKGHSHVYWYRQLPEEGLKFMVYLQKENIIDESGMPKERFSAEFPKEGPSILRIQQVVRGDSAAYFCASLLDRVQTEAFFGQGTRLTVV.

The table lists this clone with a few counts. This chain uses TRBV25-1 with TRBJ2-7; perhaps TRBD2 as D (6 bases). V lost 4 bases and J lost 2, with 18 bases in between. The germline V gene encodes CDR1 MGHDK and CDR2 SYGVNS. This CDR3 spans 16 amino acids. The CDR3 sequence: CASSASFGGKPYEQYF. Written as DNA, the CDR3 is TGTGCCAGCAGTGCCTCCTTTGGGGGGAAGCCCTACGAGCAGTACTTC.

The V and J genes are TRBV14 and TRBJ1-2, with 7 bases fitting TRBD1. The CDR3 has 14 residues. CDR1 SGHDN and CDR2 FVKESK come from the germline V gene. Trimming at V came to 1 base and at J to 3 bases, leaving 2 bases not matched to a gene. The CDR3 reads CASSQGDRDYGYTF. Written as DNA, the CDR3 is TGTGCCAGCAGCCAAGGGGACAGAGACTATGGCTACACCTTC. The whole variable domain, filled in from reference TRBV14 and TRBJ1-2, reads EAGVTQFPSHSVIEKGQTVTLRCDPISGHDNLYWYRRVMGKEIKFLLHFVKESKQDESGMPNNRFLAERTGGTYSTLKVQPAELEDSGVYFCASSQGDRDYGYTFGSGTRLTVV.

V is TRBV10-2 and J is TRBJ2-1; D might be TRBD2 (5 bases). The germline V and J ends were trimmed by 6 bases and 5 bases, with 17 bases remaining between them. Per germline, CDR1 WSHSY and CDR2 SAAADI. This CDR3 contains 15 residues. CDR3 residues: CASRDLLGINNEQFF. CDR3 in DNA: TGCGCCAGCAGGGATTTACTCGGGATTAACAATGAGCAGTTCTTC.

This clone came up once. J is TRBJ1-1 and V is TRBV4-3; maybe TRBD1 (6 bases). Per germline, CDR1 LGHNA and CDR2 YSLEER. V was cut by 8 bases and J by 10 bases, with 23 bases left in between. CDR3 length: 14 amino acids. The CDR3 coding sequence is TGCGCCAGCCCTGGGGGCTATATTGTAATCGGAGCTTTCTTT. Its protein is CASPGGYIVIGAFF.

CDR3 DNA sequence: TGTGCCAGCAGCGGGCAGGGGACGGGCGAGCAGTACTTC. Protein sequence: CASSGQGTGEQYF. V and J are TRBV9 and TRBJ2-7, with D perhaps TRBD1 (6 bases). The V end was cut by 3 bases, the J end by 6 bases, with 13 bases between. The CDR3 extends over 13 amino acids. Germline V gene data show CDR1 as SGDLS and CDR2 as YYNGEE.

This clone has a single count. The V call is TRBV10-3, the J call TRBJ1-1; 12 bases are a match to TRBD1. Germline V gives CDR1 ENHRY, CDR2 SYGVKD. V dropped 6 bases and J dropped 0; count of bases not matched to a gene: 5. CDR3 length: 16 amino acids. CDR3 residues: CAISPGTGGVNTEAFF. The CDR3 coding sequence is TGTGCCATCAGCCCCGGGACAGGGGGCGTGAACACTGAAGCTTTCTTT.

With respect to this clone: A junction end diverges from the germline sequence, so it may reflect a read error. J is TRBJ2-3 and V is TRBV7-7; 10 bases align to TRBD1. The CDR3 runs 16 residues. Germline loops: CDR1 SSHAT, CDR2 FNYEAQ (reference sequence). In DNA, the CDR3 is TGTGCTAGCAGCCTGAAGGGGACAGGGGGCACAGATACGCAGTATTTT. Protein product: CASSLKGTGGTDTQYF.

J is TRBJ1-5 and V is TRBV28; a weak D match, TRBD1 (5 bases). The CDR3 is made up of 13 amino acids. With 10 bases removed from V and 5 bases from J, the gap between germline ends came to 15 bases. From germline, CDR1 is MDHEN and CDR2 SYDVKM. The CDR3 here is CATGPGLYQPQHF. In DNA form, the CDR3 reads TGTGCCACCGGCCCGGGACTATATCAGCCCCAGCATTTT.

The rearrangement links TRBV2 to TRBJ1-3; D is possibly TRBD1 (5 bases). V dropped 8 bases and J dropped 0 bases, with 8 bases sitting between them. Germline V gene data show CDR1 as SNHLY and CDR2 as FYNNEI. This CDR3 region has 13 residues. The CDR3 region has the DNA TGTGCCAGCGGGGGGAGCTCTGGAAACACCATATATTTT. Protein product: CASGGSSGNTIYF. The entire variable domain, with the rest obtained from reference TRBV2 and TRBJ1-3, is as follows: EPEVTQTPSHQVTQMGQEVILRCVPISNHLYFYWYRQILGQKVEFLVSFYNNEISEKSEIFDDQFSVERPDGSNFTLKIRSTKLEDSAMYFCASGGSSGNTIYFGEGSWLTVV.

The genes are TRBV19 and TRBJ2-2, with a possible D match to TRBD1 (6 bases). V lost 6 bases to trimming and J lost 8 bases, with 22 bases between them. The CDR3 sequence is 16 residues long. Germline assignment: CDR1 LNHDA and CDR2 SQIVND (reference sequence). CDR3 amino acids: CASRSSAGGGQGELFF. CDR3 DNA: TGTGCCAGTAGGAGCTCGGCGGGCGGCGGACAGGGGGAGCTGTTTTTT. Filled out from reference TRBV19 and TRBJ2-2, the complete variable domain reads DGGITQSPKYLFRKEGQNVTLSCEQNLNHDAMYWYRQDPGQGLRLIYYSQIVNDFQKGDIAEGYSVSREKKESFPLTVTSAQKNPTAFYLCASRSSAGGGQGELFFGEGSRLTVL.

The chain joins TRBV5-1 to TRBJ1-1; weak D call: TRBD1 (6 bases). The germline V gene encodes CDR1 SGHRS and CDR2 YFSETQ. The CDR3 has 16 residues. V lost 3 bases to trimming and J lost 0 bases, with 15 bases between them. This CDR3 is CASSSQGPTMNTEAFF. CDR3 coding DNA: TGCGCCAGCAGCTCTCAGGGGCCGACGATGAACACTGAAGCTTTCTTT.

The chain recombines TRBV6-5 with TRBJ1-5; 7 bases are a match to TRBD1. J gave up 8 bases and V 6 bases, and 10 bases lay outside the gene matches. This CDR3 contains 14 residues. Germline V gene data show CDR1 as MNHEY and CDR2 as SVGAGI. CDR3 region: CASSRTGTGEPQHF. Written as DNA, the CDR3 is TGTGCCAGCAGCCGGACAGGTACGGGAGAGCCCCAGCATTTT.

The chain combines TRBV28 with TRBJ1-2; 9 bases are a match to TRBD1. The CDR3 length is 11 residues. V was pared by 8 bases and J by 5 bases, with 0 bases of the junction left unmatched. Germline assignment: CDR1 MDHEN and CDR2 SYDVKM. The CDR3 here is CASGTGYGYTF. DNA for the CDR3: TGTGCCAGCGGGACAGGGTATGGCTACACCTTC.

The V call is TRBV11-3, the J call TRBJ2-7; TRBD1 matches 9 bases. The CDR3 spans 14 residues. Germline V CDR1 and CDR2: SGHNT, YENEEA. The trim removed 5 bases at V and 3 bases at J, leaving 5 bases unmatched. CDR3 DNA: TGTGCCAGCAGCCCGGGACAGGGCAACTACGAGCAGTACTTC. Amino acid sequence: CASSPGQGNYEQYF.

V is TRBV16 and J is TRBJ2-1, with D perhaps matching TRBD2 (6 bases). The CDR3 loop spans 14 amino acids. Germline values: CDR1 KGHSY, CDR2 FQNENV. The V end was cut by 0 bases, the J end by 7 bases, with 10 bases between. Here the CDR3 reads CASSQSTSRNEQFF. The CDR3, as DNA: TGTGCCAGCAGCCAATCTACTAGCAGGAATGAGCAGTTCTTC.

The chain couples TRBV2 to TRBJ2-4; perhaps TRBD1 as D (6 bases). Germline V gives CDR1 SNHLY, CDR2 FYNNEI. This CDR3 is 16 amino acids long. V shed 4 bases and J shed 6 bases, with 19 bases lying between them. The chain's CDR3 is CASSVGQIVTLNIQYF. The CDR3 region has the DNA TGTGCCAGCAGTGTCGGACAGATCGTGACCCTAAACATTCAGTACTTC.

The chain recombines TRBV11-2 with TRBJ2-1; TRBD2 aligns across 9 bases. Germline V lookup: CDR1 SGHAT, CDR2 FQNNGV. The CDR3 runs 16 residues. Germline trimming cut 2 bases from V and 2 bases from J; bases unmatched to any gene: 4. The CDR3 protein is CASSLSGRLTYNEQFF. DNA of the CDR3: TGTGCCAGCAGCTTAAGCGGGAGGCTAACCTACAATGAGCAGTTCTTC.

The V call is TRBV2, the J call TRBJ1-6; TRBD1 is a possible D gene (6 bases). Germline V lookup: CDR1 SNHLY, CDR2 FYNNEI. The CDR3 runs 14 residues. Trimming took off 1 base at V and 9 bases at J, with 10 bases between the two ends. The CDR3 loop reads CASSEVMGASPLHF. The CDR3 region has the DNA TGTGCCAGCAGTGAAGTTATGGGGGCTTCACCCCTCCACTTT.

The chain's CDR3 is CASSTPDRAGEKLFF. CDR3 coding DNA: TGTGCCAGCAGCACCCCGGACAGGGCGGGTGAAAAACTGTTTTTT. The J gene is TRBJ1-4, the V gene TRBV7-9; 8 bases map to TRBD1. The germline gives CDR1 SEHNR, CDR2 FQNEAQ (reference sequence). Losses at the gene ends were 5 bases for V and 7 bases for J; bases not matched to a gene: 9. This CDR3 comprises 15 residues.

V is TRBV5-1 and J is TRBJ1-4, with D maybe TRBD1 (5 bases). There are 15 residues in the CDR3. V lost 2 bases, J lost 11 bases, and 19 bases lay in between. The germline gives CDR1 SGHRS, CDR2 YFSETQ. The CDR3 here is CASSFEGPGYGKLFF. Here the CDR3 DNA reads TGCGCCAGCAGCTTCGAAGGACCAGGGTACGGGAAACTGTTTTTT.

This chain connects TRBV18 to TRBJ1-1; 7 positions match TRBD1. Germline trimming cut 3 bases from V and 4 bases from J; bases unmatched to any gene: 20. This CDR3 has 19 residues. Germline V gene lookup returns CDR1 KGHSH and CDR2 LQKENI. CDR3 in amino acids: CASSPTRQGSSGGSTEAFF. For the CDR3, the DNA is TGTGCCAGCTCACCGACAAGACAGGGATCGTCTGGGGGTAGCACTGAAGCTTTCTTT.

This clone was observed a single time. J is TRBJ2-2 and V is TRBV7-3; 7 bases match TRBD1. The CDR3 spans 16 residues. Germline assignment: CDR1 SGHTA and CDR2 FQGTGA. The V segment lost 2 bases and the J segment 7 bases; nucleotides outside the gene matches: 10. The CDR3 loop reads CASSLGTGVTFGELFF. For the CDR3, the DNA is TGTGCCAGCAGCTTAGGTACAGGGGTAACCTTCGGGGAGCTGTTTTTT.

The chain uses TRBV7-8 and TRBJ1-4; possibly TRBD1 for D (5 bases). The CDR3 has 16 residues. CDR1 is SGHVS and CDR2 is FQNEAQ in the germline V gene. Trimming cost V 0 bases and J 7 bases, with 15 bases left between them. Written as DNA, the CDR3 is TGTGCCAGCAGCTTAGCGCTCAGACAGCTCGGTGAAAAACTGTTTTTT. It specifies CASSLALRQLGEKLFF. The full variable domain, rest sourced from reference TRBV7-8 and TRBJ1-4, is GAGVSQSPRYKVAKRGQDVALRCDPISGHVSLFWYQQALGQGPEFLTYFQNEAQLDKSGLPSDRFFAERPEGSVSTLKIQRTQQEDSAVYLCASSLALRQLGEKLFFGSGTQLSVL.